These 26 T cell receptor beta chains originate from one sample sequenced in a study of CD8 T cells in Susac syndrome. Random hexamers primed reverse transcription of 0.5 to 1 ug RNA. One entry per CDR3 protein results from TCRdb running MiXCR on the immunoSEQ multiplex PCR reads. The sample shows 150,000 or so distinct CDR3 sequences, just under 95% of them seen only once. Sequenced sample: CD4+ T cells from PBMCs. The origin of the receptors is a human donor in good health.

V and J are TRBV20-1 and TRBJ2-7; tentative D call: TRBD2 (5 bases). The V gene lost 6 bases and the J gene lost 5 bases, with 23 bases spanning the gap. Germline V CDR1 and CDR2: DFQATT, SNEGSKA (reference sequence). The CDR3 contains 15 residues. The CDR3 bases are TGCAGTGCCCCGACGGGTGGACGGGGAGCCGACGAGCAGTACTTC. As protein: CSAPTGGRGADEQYF.

This chain uses TRBV7-2 with TRBJ1-1; unclear D gene. Germline V lookup: CDR1 SGHTA, CDR2 FQGNSA. V was shortened by 4 bases and J by 7 bases, with 13 bases between the two germline ends. The CDR3 runs to 13 residues. Here the CDR3 reads CASSYAWSDEAFF. The CDR3 coding sequence is TGTGCCAGCAGCTACGCGTGGTCGGATGAAGCTTTCTTT.

The chain's CDR3 is CSARGSRDEQFF. Written as DNA, the CDR3 is TGCAGTGCTAGAGGTAGCCGCGATGAGCAGTTCTTC. This rearrangement joins TRBV20-1 to TRBJ2-1; D is uncertain. CDR1 DFQATT and CDR2 SNEGSKA come from the germline V gene (reference sequence). V lost 1 base and J 8 bases, leaving 9 bases between the germline ends. This CDR3 has 12 amino acids.

This CDR3 reads CSAEGAESYEQYF. The CDR3 DNA follows: TGCAGCGCCGAGGGGGCTGAGAGCTACGAGCAGTACTTC. V is TRBV29-1 and J is TRBJ2-7; 7 bases fit TRBD1. Looked up from germline, CDR1 is SQVTM and CDR2 is ANQGSEA. CDR3 length: 13 amino acids. Unmatched junction bases numbered 9, after V lost 7 bases and J lost 3 bases.

This chain connects TRBV3-1 to TRBJ1-2, with D possibly TRBD1 on 6 matching bases. Germline loops: CDR1 LGHDT, CDR2 YNNKEL (reference sequence). Deletions cut 4 bases from V and 4 bases from J, with 19 bases between. This CDR3 spans 16 amino acids. DNA for the CDR3: TGTGCCAGCAGCCCCGAGGTCCGGGGGCGCAGCTATGGCTACACCTTC. Translation gives CASSPEVRGRSYGYTF. Combining the CDR3 with reference TRBV3-1 and TRBJ1-2 gives the whole variable domain DTAVSQTPKYLVTQMGNDKSIKCEQNLGHDTMYWYKQDSKKFLKIMFSYNNKELIINETVPNRFSPKSPDKAHLNLHINSLELGDSAVYFCASSPEVRGRSYGYTFGSGTRLTVV.

The genes are TRBV7-2 and TRBJ1-2, with unresolved D. The CDR3 consists of 12 residues. CDR1 and CDR2 (germline): SGHTA, FQGNSA. The ends were cut back, 4 bases at V and 4 bases at J, with 7 bases in the middle. In DNA form, the CDR3 reads TGTGCCAGCAGCTCGTCCCTCTATGGCTACACCTTC. Its protein is CASSSSLYGYTF.

This clonotype was counted a single time. CDR3: CASSFGGEQFF. In DNA form, the CDR3 reads TGTGCCAGCAGTTTCGGTGGTGAGCAGTTCTTC. The gene calls are TRBV12-3 or TRBV12-4 and TRBJ2-1, with D uncertain. The V end was cut by 3 bases, the J end by 9 bases, with 6 bases between. CDR3 length: 11 amino acids.

The rearrangement links TRBV29-1 to TRBJ2-2; D call uncertain. CDR3 length: 16 residues. The germline gives CDR1 SQVTM, CDR2 ANQGSEA. Trimming took 7 bases from V and 2 from J, leaving 20 bases between them. The CDR3 DNA reads as TGCAGCGCCGGGCTCGGTGGGGTGGGAAACACCGGGGAGCTGTTTTTT. Translated, it gives CSAGLGGVGNTGELFF.

The chain links TRBV29-1 to TRBJ1-1; 7 bases map to TRBD1. The CDR3 extends over 13 amino acids. V dropped 7 bases and J dropped 0; count of bases not matched to a gene: 5. Germline CDR1 and CDR2: SQVTM and ANQGSEA. CDR3 region: CSGQGQVNTEAFF. The CDR3 DNA sequence: TGCAGCGGGCAAGGACAGGTGAACACTGAAGCTTTCTTT. Full variable domain (missing parts from reference TRBV29-1 and TRBJ1-1): SAVISQKPSRDICQRGTSLTIQCQVDSQVTMMFWYRQQPGQSLTLIATANQGSEATYESGFVIDKFPISRPNLTFSTLTVSNMSPEDSSIYLCSGQGQVNTEAFFGQGTRLTVV.

The rearrangement joins TRBV7-8 to TRBJ1-4; possibly TRBD1 for D (6 bases). The germline V gene encodes CDR1 SGHVS and CDR2 FQNEAQ. This CDR3 contains 15 residues. V was cut by 5 bases and J by 6 bases, with 16 bases left in between. The DNA for the CDR3 is TGTGCCAGCAGCAAGAGGGGGAAGAACTATGAAAAACTGTTTTTT. Protein sequence: CASSKRGKNYEKLFF.

The chain uses TRBV9 and TRBJ2-1; D not resolved. Trimming stripped 0 bases from V and 1 base from J, with 11 bases between. CDR3 length equals 16 residues. The germline V gene has CDR1 SGDLS and CDR2 YYNGEE. The CDR3 loop is CASSVEAVPSYNEQFF. CDR3 bases: TGTGCCAGCAGCGTAGAGGCAGTCCCGTCCTACAATGAGCAGTTCTTC.

The chain couples TRBV7-2 to TRBJ2-1; D gene ambiguous. The V and J ends lost 5 bases and 9 bases respectively, with 11 bases between them. Looked up from germline, CDR1 is SGHTA and CDR2 is FQGNSA. CDR3 size: 12 residues. The CDR3 bases are TGTGCCAGCAGCCTCTCTTTCGGTGAGCAGTTCTTC. Translation: CASSLSFGEQFF.

CDR3 region: CASSLGFSMETQYF. Written as DNA, the CDR3 is TGTGCCAGCAGCTTAGGGTTTAGCATGGAGACCCAGTACTTC. The V gene is TRBV7-2, the J gene TRBJ2-5; D is unresolved. Germline loops: CDR1 SGHTA, CDR2 FQGNSA. This CDR3 spans 14 amino acids. Trimming removed 1 base at V and 5 bases at J, with 11 bases between.

Only one count was recorded for this clonotype. V is TRBV29-1 and J is TRBJ1-1; weak D call: TRBD1 (5 bases). This CDR3 region has 15 residues. The V gene lost 1 base and the J gene lost 1 base, with 13 bases spanning the gap. Germline lookup yields CDR1 SQVTM and CDR2 ANQGSEA. CDR3 protein: CSVEGGADGNTEAFF. The CDR3 region has the DNA TGCAGCGTTGAAGGAGGGGCCGATGGGAACACTGAAGCTTTCTTT.

The V gene is TRBV29-1, the J gene TRBJ1-2; D remains ambiguous. V shed 3 bases and J shed 6 bases, with 5 bases lying between them. CDR1 and CDR2 from the germline V gene are SQVTM and ANQGSEA. CDR3 size: 10 residues. CDR3 nucleotide sequence: TGCAGCGTTGACAGGAATGGCTACACCTTC. Translation: CSVDRNGYTF.

The V call is TRBV4-3, the J call TRBJ2-1, with 9 bases identical to TRBD2. Trimming at V came to 1 base and at J to 10 bases, leaving 8 bases not matched to a gene. CDR3 size: 15 residues. Germline assignment: CDR1 LGHNA and CDR2 YSLEER. The DNA of the CDR3 is TGCGCCAGCAGCCAAGTGGGGACTAGCAGTCGCGAGCAGTTCTTC. Encoded protein: CASSQVGTSSREQFF.

The chain couples TRBV5-1 to TRBJ1-6, with 10 bases that match TRBD1. The germline V gene encodes CDR1 SGHRS and CDR2 YFSETQ. The V and J ends lost 6 bases and 9 bases, in that order; junction bases with no gene match: 12. This CDR3 is 16 amino acids long. For the CDR3, the DNA is TGCGCCAGCACCTCCCGGGACAGGGGACGCGGTTCACCCCTCCACTTT. Amino acid sequence: CASTSRDRGRGSPLHF.

The chain links TRBV30 to TRBJ1-1; D perhaps matches TRBD1 (6 bases). In germline, CDR1 is GTSNPN, CDR2 SVGIG (reference sequence). The V end lost 0 bases, the J end lost 11 bases, and 16 bases lay between the germline ends. This CDR3 is built from 13 residues. In DNA form, the CDR3 reads TGTGCCTGGAGTGTCGGACAGCGGGCCGGGGCTTTCTTT. Its translation is CAWSVGQRAGAFF.

The chain has TRBV6-1 and TRBJ2-1; D is possibly TRBD1 (5 bases). V was shortened by 5 bases and J by 6 bases, with 8 bases between the two germline ends. This CDR3 is 12 amino acids long. Germline V gene lookup returns CDR1 MNHNS and CDR2 SASEGT. In nucleotides, the CDR3 is TGTGCCAGCAGTTCCAGGGCCAATGAGCAGTTCTTC. Residues: CASSSRANEQFF.

The chain employs TRBV30 and TRBJ2-1; TRBD2 is a possible D gene (7 bases). This CDR3 region has 16 residues. Trimming removed 0 bases at V and 0 bases at J, with 12 bases between. The V gene's germline CDR1 is GTSNPN and CDR2 SVGIG (reference sequence). The CDR3 nucleotides are TGTGCCTGGAGTGTGAGGGGGGGGAGCTCCTACAATGAGCAGTTCTTC. It is translated as CAWSVRGGSSYNEQFF. Supplemented by reference TRBV30 and TRBJ2-1, the full variable domain reads SQTIHQWPATLVQPVGSPLSLECTVEGTSNPNLYWYRQAAGRGLQLLFYSVGIGQISSEVPQNLSASRPQDRQFILSSKKLLLSDSGFYLCAWSVRGGSSYNEQFFGPGTRLTVL.

A note on this clonotype: At one end the junction does not follow the germline gene, possibly because of a read error. The J gene is TRBJ1-4, the V gene TRBV7-7, with 8 bases that match TRBD1. Germline CDR1 SSHAT, CDR2 FNYEAQ (reference sequence). CDR3 length equals 13 residues. The CDR3 nucleotides are TGTGCTAGCAGCAAGGACAGGGACGAAAAACTGTTTTTT. As protein: CASSKDRDEKLFF.

This sequence joins TRBV28 and TRBJ1-1, with a possible D match to TRBD1 (6 bases). With 7 bases removed from V and 1 base from J, the gap between germline ends came to 13 bases. Per the germline V gene, CDR1 is MDHEN and CDR2 is SYDVKM. The CDR3 is 14 amino acids. In DNA, the CDR3 is TGTGCCAGCACTTGGGGGCCTGGGAACACTGAAGCTTTCTTT. It codes for CASTWGPGNTEAFF.

The chain carries TRBV12-5 and TRBJ2-6; the D gene is possibly TRBD1 (6 bases). Looked up from germline, CDR1 is LGHNT and CDR2 is FRNRAP. The CDR3 totals 18 residues. Trimming took off 4 bases at V and 0 bases at J, with 16 bases between the two ends. Here the CDR3 reads CASGSHTGQSSGANVLTF. The CDR3 DNA reads TGTGCTAGTGGTTCCCATACTGGACAGAGCTCTGGGGCCAACGTCCTGACTTTC. The whole variable domain, remainder taken from reference TRBV12-5 and TRBJ2-6, is DARVTQTPRHKVTEMGQEVTMRCQPILGHNTVFWYRQTMMQGLELLAYFRNRAPLDDSGMPKDRFSAEMPDATLATLKIQPSEPRDSAVYFCASGSHTGQSSGANVLTFGAGSRLTVL.

CDR3 in amino acids: CSARVWTAATNEKLFF. CDR3 DNA: TGCAGTGCTAGAGTTTGGACGGCGGCAACTAATGAAAAACTGTTTTTT. The rearrangement joins TRBV20-1 to TRBJ1-4; D not certain. Germline V gene data show CDR1 as DFQATT and CDR2 as SNEGSKA (reference sequence). Trimming pared 1 base from V and 0 bases from J, leaving 12 bases between. The CDR3 runs 16 residues.

This chain joins TRBV9 and TRBJ2-3; TRBD2 matches 8 bases. Trimming took 0 bases from V and 4 from J; bases not matched to a gene: 10. The CDR3 contains 17 residues. CDR1 is SGDLS, CDR2 YYNGEE, per germline. CDR3: CASSVVPGGRPPDTQYF. The CDR3 DNA follows: TGTGCCAGCAGCGTAGTTCCGGGGGGGAGACCACCAGATACGCAGTATTTT.

This chain joins TRBV4-2 and TRBJ2-1, with D perhaps TRBD1 or TRBD2 (5 bases each). The V gene's germline CDR1 is LGHNA and CDR2 YNFKEQ. This CDR3 is built from 14 residues. Trimming took off 3 bases at V and 5 bases at J, with 11 bases between the two ends. DNA for the CDR3: TGTGCCAGCAGCCAGCGAGGGGTAGACAATGAGCAGTTCTTC. Protein sequence: CASSQRGVDNEQFF.